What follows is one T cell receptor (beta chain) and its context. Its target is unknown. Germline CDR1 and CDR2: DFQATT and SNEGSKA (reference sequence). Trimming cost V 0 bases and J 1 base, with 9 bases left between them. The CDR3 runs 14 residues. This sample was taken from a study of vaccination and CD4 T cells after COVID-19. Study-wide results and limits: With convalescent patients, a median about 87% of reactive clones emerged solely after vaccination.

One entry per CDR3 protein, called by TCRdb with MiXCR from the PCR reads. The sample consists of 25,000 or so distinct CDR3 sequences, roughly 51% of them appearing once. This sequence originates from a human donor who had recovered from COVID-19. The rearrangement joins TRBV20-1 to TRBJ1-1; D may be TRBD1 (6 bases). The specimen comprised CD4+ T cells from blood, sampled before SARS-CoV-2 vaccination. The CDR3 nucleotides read TGCAGTGCTAGAGAGGGACAACCGAACACTGAAGCTTTCTTT. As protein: CSAREGQPNTEAFF.